This entry lists 18 T cell receptor beta chains sequenced from one sample in a study of blood T cell repertoires in COVID-19. Profiling relied on immunoSEQ multiplex PCR, and the TCRdb table lists in-frame clones only, not all of them. The table records hundreds of thousands of clones, about 88% of them present only once. The sample was PBMCs or T cells enriched from blood (not recorded which). These receptors all come from a young woman who had been exposed to COVID-19.

This clone has just one count. The CDR3 DNA is TGTGCCACCATTACCGGGGAGCTGTTTTTT. Translated: CATITGELFF. The chain links TRBV5-8 to TRBJ2-2; no firm D call. The germline gives CDR1 SGHTS, CDR2 YDEGEE. The ends were cut back, 9 bases at V and 5 bases at J, with 5 bases in the middle. The CDR3 is 10 residues long.

This chain joins TRBV10-3 and TRBJ2-1, with 8 bases fitting TRBD1. The length of the CDR3 is 15 residues. The germline CDR1 and CDR2 sequences are ENHRY and SYGVKD. The J segment lost 3 bases and the V segment lost 6 bases, leaving 7 bases of the junction unmatched. The CDR3 coding sequence is TGTGCCATCAGGAGGACAGGGCCGGTCTACAATGAGCAGTTCTTC. It codes for CAIRRTGPVYNEQFF.

The chain uses TRBV28 and TRBJ1-6, with D unclear. Trimming removed 8 bases at V and 6 bases at J, with 8 bases between. The CDR3 has 12 amino acids. The germline gives CDR1 MDHEN, CDR2 SYDVKM. The CDR3, as DNA: TGTGCCAGCGGCCCGATTAATTCACCCCTCCACTTT. Residues: CASGPINSPLHF.

The CDR3 DNA follows: TGTGCCAGCAGCGATAGCGGGGAGCAGTTCTTC. It specifies CASSDSGEQFF. The chain uses TRBV9 and TRBJ2-1; the match to TRBD2 covers 7 bases. This CDR3 is built from 11 residues. CDR1 and CDR2 (germline): SGDLS, YYNGEE. V gave up 3 bases and J gave up 10 bases; unmatched junction bases: 1.

The V gene is TRBV19, the J gene TRBJ1-5; D uncertain. V was cut by 3 bases and J by 5 bases, with 8 bases left in between. This CDR3 has 13 amino acids. Per germline, CDR1 LNHDA and CDR2 SQIVND (reference sequence). CDR3 in DNA: TGTGCCAGTAGTATGTCCGGGGATCAGCCCCAGCATTTT. Amino acids: CASSMSGDQPQHF.

The chain couples TRBV7-9 to TRBJ2-1, with no clear D. Germline V gene lookup returns CDR1 SEHNR and CDR2 FQNEAQ (reference sequence). Trimming cost V 5 bases and J 9 bases, with 5 bases left between them. This CDR3 comprises 10 residues. The CDR3: CASSPGEQFF. In nucleotides, the CDR3 is TGTGCCAGCAGCCCGGGTGAGCAGTTCTTC. The entire variable domain, with the rest obtained from reference TRBV7-9 and TRBJ2-1, is as follows: DTGVSQNPRHKITKRGQNVTFRCDPISEHNRLYWYRQTLGQGPEFLTYFQNEAQLEKSRLLSDRFSAERPKGSFSTLEIQRTEQGDSAMYLCASSPGEQFFGPGTRLTVL.

The chain couples TRBV25-1 to TRBJ1-1, with TRBD1 matching 10 bases. CDR1 is MGHDK and CDR2 is SYGVNS in the germline V gene. V was clipped by 4 bases and J by 1 base; unmatched bases: 3. The CDR3 extends over 15 amino acids. CDR3 DNA sequence: TGTGCCAGCAGTGGCCGGGACAGGGGGAACACTGAAGCTTTCTTT. It yields the protein CASSGRDRGNTEAFF.

The chain joins TRBV19 to TRBJ2-1, with 13 bases fitting TRBD2. This CDR3 has 15 amino acids. Losses at the gene ends were 7 bases for V and 4 bases for J; bases not matched to a gene: 4. From germline, CDR1 is LNHDA and CDR2 SQIVND (reference sequence). The CDR3 loop is CASKTSGRMYNEQFF. For the CDR3, the DNA is TGTGCCAGTAAGACTAGCGGGAGGATGTACAATGAGCAGTTCTTC.

The chain couples TRBV25-1 to TRBJ1-5, with TRBD1 matching over 7 bases. J was trimmed by 3 bases and V by 3 bases; bases with no gene match: 11. The CDR3 is 17 amino acids. In germline, CDR1 is MGHDK, CDR2 SYGVNS. CDR3 protein: CASSDPTGFPDNQPQHF. For the CDR3, the DNA is TGTGCCAGCAGTGACCCGACAGGGTTCCCCGACAATCAGCCCCAGCATTTT.

V is TRBV2 and J is TRBJ1-1, with TRBD1 matching over 12 bases. This CDR3 contains 15 residues. Per the germline V gene, CDR1 is SNHLY and CDR2 is FYNNEI. V dropped 8 bases and J dropped 2; count of bases not matched to a gene: 6. The CDR3 here is CASVVGTGGNTEAFF. CDR3 DNA sequence: TGTGCCAGCGTAGTCGGGACAGGGGGCAACACTGAAGCTTTCTTT. Full variable domain (remainder filled in from reference TRBV2 and TRBJ1-1): EPEVTQTPSHQVTQMGQEVILRCVPISNHLYFYWYRQILGQKVEFLVSFYNNEISEKSEIFDDQFSVERPDGSNFTLKIRSTKLEDSAMYFCASVVGTGGNTEAFFGQGTRLTVV.

This sequence joins TRBV5-1 and TRBJ2-7, with TRBD2 as a possible D gene (5 bases). CDR1 is SGHRS and CDR2 is YFSETQ in the germline V gene. V lost 5 bases and J 0 bases, leaving 24 bases between the germline ends. The CDR3 totals 18 residues. The DNA for the CDR3 is TGCGCCAGCAGTAATTTTCTCTTTAGGAGGAAGGCCTCCTACGAGCAGTACTTC. The encoded protein is CASSNFLFRRKASYEQYF.

CDR3 loop: CASSNSGSTFYEQYF. CDR3 DNA sequence: TGTGCCAGCAGCAATAGCGGGAGTACGTTCTACGAGCAGTACTTC. The V gene is TRBV7-8, the J gene TRBJ2-7; 9 bases map to TRBD2. CDR3 size: 15 residues. J was trimmed by 3 bases and V by 5 bases; bases with no gene match: 8. Germline V lookup: CDR1 SGHVS, CDR2 FQNEAQ.

The rearrangement uses TRBV19 and TRBJ2-7; maybe TRBD2 (6 bases). CDR1 and CDR2 from the germline V gene are LNHDA and SQIVND (reference sequence). Between the trimmed V and J ends, which lost 1 base and 3 bases, there was a span of 10 bases. CDR3 size: 14 residues. The CDR3 loop is CASSIVGGDYEQYF. CDR3 in DNA: TGTGCCAGTAGTATAGTAGGAGGGGACTACGAGCAGTACTTC.

CDR3: CASSFRGRPGSNNSPLHF. The CDR3 region has the DNA TGTGCCAGCAGCTTCAGAGGAAGACCCGGTTCCAATAATTCACCCCTCCACTTT. This rearrangement joins TRBV5-4 to TRBJ1-6; D is ambiguous. Germline V CDR1 and CDR2: SGHNT, YYREEE (reference sequence). The CDR3 has 18 amino acids. V was trimmed by 2 bases and J by 5 bases, leaving 20 bases between them. The variable domain in full, with the rest retrieved from reference TRBV5-4 and TRBJ1-6, is ETGVTQSPTHLIKTRGQQVTLRCSSQSGHNTVSWYQQALGQGPQFIFQYYREEENGRGNFPPRFSGLQFPNYSSELNVNALELDDSALYLCASSFRGRPGSNNSPLHFGNGTRLTVT.

The rearrangement joins TRBV28 to TRBJ2-7, with D uncertain. Trimming shortened V by 3 bases and J by 3 bases, and 15 bases separated the two germline ends. This CDR3 region has 15 residues. Germline V gives CDR1 MDHEN, CDR2 SYDVKM. The CDR3 loop is CASSFVAEIGYEQYF. CDR3 nucleotides: TGTGCCAGCAGTTTCGTGGCGGAGATAGGCTACGAGCAGTACTTC. Supplemented by reference TRBV28 and TRBJ2-7, the full variable domain reads DVKVTQSSRYLVKRTGEKVFLECVQDMDHENMFWYRQDPGLGLRLIYFSYDVKMKEKGDIPEGYSVSREKKERFSLILESASTNQTSMYLCASSFVAEIGYEQYFGPGTRLTVT.

The chain is built from TRBV13 and TRBJ1-5, with a tentative D call TRBD1 (5 bases). Trimming shortened V by 2 bases and J by 5 bases, and 25 bases separated the two germline ends. The CDR3 is 19 amino acids. Germline lookup yields CDR1 PRHDT and CDR2 FYEKMQ (reference sequence). DNA for the CDR3: TGTGCCAGCAGCTTATTTTGTCCCTGCCGCCCCAGGGTCGATCAGCCCCAGCATTTT. Residues: CASSLFCPCRPRVDQPQHF.

The J gene is TRBJ2-7, the V gene TRBV5-1, with D maybe TRBD2 (5 bases). The CDR3 contains 16 residues. The germline V and J ends were trimmed by 2 bases and 0 bases, with 15 bases remaining between them. Per the germline V gene, CDR1 is SGHRS and CDR2 is YFSETQ. The CDR3 loop reads CASSFTRLGVSYEQYF. In DNA form, the CDR3 reads TGCGCCAGCAGCTTCACTAGGCTCGGGGTCTCCTACGAGCAGTACTTC. The full variable domain, with the rest looked up from reference TRBV5-1 and TRBJ2-7, is KAGVTQTPRYLIKTRGQQVTLSCSPISGHRSVSWYQQTPGQGLQFLFEYFSETQRNKGNFPGRFSGRQFSNSRSEMNVSTLELGDSALYLCASSFTRLGVSYEQYFGPGTRLTVT.

V is TRBV6-5 and J is TRBJ1-3; 10 bases fit TRBD1. The CDR3 extends over 15 amino acids. V lost 2 bases and J lost 4; bases outside the gene matches: 2. The germline V gene encodes CDR1 MNHEY and CDR2 SVGAGI. CDR3 protein: CASSYEGQGGNTIYF. CDR3 in DNA: TGTGCCAGCAGTTACGAGGGACAGGGGGGAAACACCATATATTTT.